Below, 14 T cell receptor beta chains from the same sample are listed, as sequenced in a study of response to subunit inactivated influenza vaccine (dated by TCRdb to 2016 to 2018). The label giving this sample's time point can be read as: 40 to 45 days after influenza vaccine administration. Preparation of the library involved RT-PCR. TCRdb shows the sequencer as Illumina HiSeq 2500. The public sequencing data were trimmed at Q25 with fastp and processed into clonotypes with MiXCR by TCRdb, which kept only in-frame beta chains. Every distinct CDR3 protein forms one entry, paired with its most common genes and DNA. The sample table shows 160,000 or so distinct CDR3 sequences, and approximately 10% are seen once. About an eighth of the sample lies in the top ten. The material was non-naive T cells sorted from PBMCs, obtained more than 35 days after vaccination. The intended sense of this specimen's cell subset or site label: memory T cell fraction. These receptors all stem from a man in his fifties or sixties who received an inactivated influenza vaccine. Donor details come from another sample of the same person, matched by shared clones.

The chain employs TRBV7-9 and TRBJ1-5, with D tentatively TRBD1 (6 bases). The CDR3 is made up of 13 amino acids. V shed 3 bases and J shed 5 bases, with 8 bases lying between them. CDR1 is SEHNR, CDR2 FQNEAQ, per germline (reference sequence). Written as DNA, the CDR3 is TGTGCCAGCAGCTTTGCAGGGGATCAGCCCCAGCATTTT. This codes for CASSFAGDQPQHF.

This clonotype has a count of ten or more. The gene calls are TRBV7-2 and TRBJ1-1; TRBD1 might be the D (5 bases). V was cut by 6 bases and J by 3 bases, with 14 bases left in between. This CDR3 region has 14 residues. Germline V CDR1 and CDR2: SGHTA, FQGNSA. Here the CDR3 DNA reads TGTGCCAGCAGACCGGGGCCATCAGACACTGAAGCTTTCTTT. Its protein is CASRPGPSDTEAFF.

J is TRBJ2-7 and V is TRBV29-1; a weak D match, TRBD2 (6 bases). In germline, CDR1 is SQVTM, CDR2 ANQGSEA. This CDR3 is 16 amino acids long. The V end lost 4 bases, the J end lost 0 bases, and 19 bases lay between the germline ends. The CDR3 here is CSVALATRNVSYEQYF. Written as DNA, the CDR3 is TGCAGCGTTGCTCTAGCGACGCGAAACGTCTCCTACGAGCAGTACTTC.

This clonotype was recorded at least ten times. J is TRBJ2-5 and V is TRBV24-1, with 9 positions matching TRBD1. The CDR3 contains 14 residues. The V segment lost 10 bases and the J segment 5 bases; nucleotides outside the gene matches: 10. From germline, CDR1 is KGHDR and CDR2 SFDVKD. CDR3 protein: CATARTGELETQYF. As DNA, the CDR3 is TGTGCCACTGCACGGACAGGGGAGTTGGAGACCCAGTACTTC.

This clonotype was recorded many times. The V call is TRBV7-3, the J call TRBJ2-3; 7 positions agree with TRBD2. The CDR3 spans 16 residues. Looked up from germline, CDR1 is SGHTA and CDR2 is FQGTGA. Trimming at V came to 2 bases and at J to 3 bases, leaving 8 bases not matched to a gene. The CDR3 loop is CASSLQGGSATDTQYF. CDR3 bases: TGTGCCAGCAGCTTACAAGGCGGGAGCGCGACAGATACGCAGTATTTT. Combining the CDR3 with reference TRBV7-3 and TRBJ2-3 gives the whole variable domain GAGVSQTPSNKVTEKGKYVELRCDPISGHTALYWYRQSLGQGPEFLIYFQGTGAADDSGLPNDRFFAVRPEGSVSTLKIQRTERGDSAVYLCASSLQGGSATDTQYFGPGTRLTVL.

V is TRBV27 and J is TRBJ2-1, with 8 bases aligning to TRBD1. The CDR3 covers 17 residues. The J segment lost 0 bases and the V segment lost 5 bases, leaving 9 bases of the junction unmatched. Germline CDR1 and CDR2: MNHEY and SMNVEV (reference sequence). DNA for the CDR3: TGTGCCAGCAGTCCCCCCTCCGGGACAGGCTCCTACAATGAGCAGTTCTTC. Its translation is CASSPPSGTGSYNEQFF.

This clonotype appeared a few times. The V gene is TRBV24-1, the J gene TRBJ2-1; 8 bases match TRBD2. Trimming cost V 6 bases and J 6 bases; bases outside gene matches: 9. Germline V gene sequence: CDR1 KGHDR, CDR2 SFDVKD. The CDR3 is 15 residues long. The CDR3 loop is CATSSQREITNEQFF. CDR3 DNA sequence: TGTGCCACCAGTTCGCAGCGGGAGATCACCAATGAGCAGTTCTTC.

Points on this clonotype: A much larger clone sits a single nucleotide away, making a read error possible. The conserved phenylalanine or tryptophan normally closing the CDR3 is absent here, so this likely arose from a read error. The rearrangement links TRBV7-2 to TRBJ2-5; 7 bases align to TRBD1. CDR3 length: 16 residues. Germline CDR1 SGHTA, CDR2 FQGNSA. The ends lost 5 bases at V and 3 bases at J; junction bases unmatched: 12. The CDR3 nucleotides are TGTGCCAGCAGCATCGGCACAGGGGAACGCGAAGAGACCCAGTACCTC. This sequence encodes CASSIGTGEREETQYL.

This chain connects TRBV10-1 to TRBJ1-6; a weak D match, TRBD1 (5 bases). The CDR3 covers 13 residues. Looked up from germline, CDR1 is WNHNN and CDR2 is SYGVQD (reference sequence). The V and J ends lost 10 bases and 4 bases respectively, with 11 bases between them. This CDR3 is CAISQGYNSPLHF. In DNA form, the CDR3 reads TGCGCCATCAGCCAGGGATATAATTCACCCCTCCACTTT.

This clonotype was seen more than once but under ten times. V and J are TRBV20-1 and TRBJ1-5, with D uncertain. The V gene's germline CDR1 is DFQATT and CDR2 SNEGSKA (reference sequence). V shed 3 bases and J shed 9 bases, with 15 bases lying between them. The CDR3 is 13 residues long. CDR3 in amino acids: CSARAKPVPPQHF. The CDR3 DNA follows: TGCAGTGCTAGGGCGAAACCTGTCCCGCCCCAGCATTTT.

This clonotype was seen at least ten times. The chain joins TRBV7-2 to TRBJ2-6; D remains ambiguous. The CDR3 has 14 residues. Trimming stripped 3 bases from V and 0 bases from J, with 3 bases between. Germline V gives CDR1 SGHTA, CDR2 FQGNSA. The CDR3 region has the DNA TGTGCCAGCAGCTTGGGCTCTGGGGCCAACGTCCTGACTTTC. This sequence encodes CASSLGSGANVLTF.

This clonotype was recorded at least ten times. V is TRBV29-1 and J is TRBJ1-1; no definite D call. The CDR3 loop spans 8 amino acids. Germline V gene sequence: CDR1 SQVTM, CDR2 ANQGSEA. V lost 7 bases, J lost 8 bases, and 5 bases lay in between. The CDR3 DNA reads as TGCAGCGCAAGAGAAGCTTTCTTT. Protein: CSAREAFF.

This chain joins TRBV4-2 and TRBJ2-2, with D maybe TRBD2 (6 bases). Germline CDR1 and CDR2: LGHNA and YNFKEQ. The CDR3 has 17 residues. The V end was cut by 4 bases, the J end by 2 bases, with 17 bases between. CDR3 bases: TGTGCCAGCAGCCGACTTGGGACTCCCACCAACACCGGGGAGCTGTTTTTT. Amino acid sequence: CASSRLGTPTNTGELFF.

The genes are TRBV5-6 and TRBJ1-1, with 8 positions matching TRBD1. The CDR3 loop spans 16 amino acids. V lost 2 bases, J lost 4 bases, and 10 bases stayed unmatched. Germline V lookup: CDR1 SGHDT, CDR2 YYEEEE. The CDR3 loop reads CASSFWPPDRGTEAFF. The CDR3 DNA reads as TGTGCCAGCAGCTTTTGGCCCCCCGACAGGGGCACTGAAGCTTTCTTT. Supplemented by reference TRBV5-6 and TRBJ1-1, the full variable domain reads DAGVTQSPTHLIKTRGQQVTLRCSPKSGHDTVSWYQQALGQGPQFIFQYYEEEERQRGNFPDRFSGHQFPNYSSELNVNALLLGDSALYLCASSFWPPDRGTEAFFGQGTRLTVV.